This is a list of T cell receptor beta chains from one sample in a study of T-cell memory formation after mild COVID-19. TCRdb reprocessed the 5' RACE reads via MiXCR and lists one record per CDR3 protein. The data contain 190,000 or so distinct CDR3 sequences, 25% to 35% of them singletons. Sequencing was carried out using PBMCs or a T cell subset sorted from them (not recorded which). The receptors were sampled from an adult woman who had mild COVID-19 (a few samples of this study predate the infection). Cell type and time point are not known. The CDR3 runs from the conserved cysteine through the conserved F or W. A D gene is named only where the DNA matches it firmly. Some rows have no size entry. The others give once, few or many, or a class for an expanded clone.

D gene: TRBD2; V gene: TRBV7-2; clone size: few; J gene: TRBJ2-1; CDR3 protein: CASSLGTSGFDEQFF; CDR3 DNA: TGTGCCAGCAGCTTAGGGACTAGCGGCTTCGATGAGCAGTTCTTC
D gene: TRBD2; V gene: TRBV15; clone size: .; J gene: TRBJ2-1; CDR3 protein: CATSRDVAGVFDEQFF; CDR3 DNA: TGTGCCACCAGCAGAGATGTAGCGGGAGTTTTCGATGAGCAGTTCTTC
D gene: TRBD1; V gene: TRBV29-1; clone size: .; J gene: TRBJ2-5; CDR3 protein: CSVEGQGAGETQYF; CDR3 DNA: TGCAGCGTTGAGGGGCAGGGGGCTGGGGAGACCCAGTACTTC
D gene: .; V gene: TRBV6-6; clone size: few; J gene: TRBJ1-1; CDR3 protein: CASSYPDGGGNTEAFF; CDR3 DNA: TGTGCCAGCAGTTACCCGGACGGTGGTGGGAACACTGAAGCTTTCTTT
D gene: TRBD2; V gene: TRBV7-3; clone size: few; J gene: TRBJ2-1; CDR3 protein: CASSLRAGGPNEQFF; CDR3 DNA: TGTGCCAGCAGCTTAAGAGCGGGAGGCCCTAATGAGCAGTTCTTC
D gene: .; V gene: TRBV20-1; clone size: many; J gene: TRBJ2-7; CDR3 protein: CSARGGPPPHEQYF; CDR3 DNA: TGCAGTGCTAGAGGTGGCCCCCCACCTCACGAGCAGTACTTC
D gene: .; V gene: TRBV12-3/TRBV12-4; clone size: .; J gene: TRBJ2-1; CDR3 protein: CASSPDRKQFF; CDR3 DNA: TGTGCCAGCAGTCCCGACAGGAAGCAGTTCTTC
D gene: .; V gene: TRBV18; clone size: few; J gene: TRBJ2-5; CDR3 protein: CASSRIAGQQETQYF; CDR3 DNA: TGTGCCAGCTCACGGATCGCGGGCCAACAAGAGACCCAGTACTTC
D gene: TRBD2; V gene: TRBV18; clone size: few; J gene: TRBJ2-1; CDR3 protein: CASSPASGGANEQFF; CDR3 DNA: TGTGCCAGCTCACCGGCTAGCGGGGGGGCCAATGAGCAGTTCTTC
D gene: .; V gene: TRBV23-1; clone size: few; J gene: TRBJ2-2; CDR3 protein: CASSQSSRFSEQNTGELFF; CDR3 DNA: TGCGCCAGCAGTCAATCTAGTAGATTTTCGGAGCAGAACACCGGGGAGCTGTTTTTT
D gene: TRBD2; V gene: TRBV27; clone size: .; J gene: TRBJ2-7; CDR3 protein: CASSLSSGSFYEQYF; CDR3 DNA: TGTGCCAGCAGTTTATCGAGCGGGAGCTTCTACGAGCAGTACTTC
D gene: TRBD1; V gene: TRBV2; clone size: .; J gene: TRBJ1-2; CDR3 protein: CASREPGQESHGYTF; CDR3 DNA: TGTGCCAGCAGGGAGCCGGGACAGGAATCCCATGGCTACACCTTC
D gene: .; V gene: TRBV19; clone size: many; J gene: TRBJ2-1; CDR3 protein: CASSTYNEQFF; CDR3 DNA: TGTGCCAGTAGCACCTACAATGAGCAGTTCTTC
D gene: .; V gene: TRBV5-6; clone size: few; J gene: TRBJ1-1; CDR3 protein: CASSSGSIEAFF; CDR3 DNA: TGTGCCAGCAGCTCCGGTTCGATAGAAGCTTTCTTT
D gene: .; V gene: TRBV7-3; clone size: .; J gene: TRBJ2-1; CDR3 protein: CASSLRQNSEQFF; CDR3 DNA: TGTGCCAGCAGCTTGAGGCAGAACAGTGAGCAGTTCTTC
D gene: .; V gene: TRBV7-6; clone size: few; J gene: TRBJ2-2; CDR3 protein: CASSLVAANTGELFF; CDR3 DNA: TGTGCCAGCAGCTTAGTCGCGGCGAACACCGGGGAGCTGTTTTTT
D gene: TRBD2; V gene: TRBV7-6; clone size: .; J gene: TRBJ2-2; CDR3 protein: CASSSASGGFAGELFF; CDR3 DNA: TGTGCCAGCAGCTCCGCTAGCGGGGGGTTCGCCGGGGAGCTGTTTTTT
D gene: .; V gene: TRBV7-8; clone size: .; J gene: TRBJ2-1; CDR3 protein: CASSLIVANEQFF; CDR3 DNA: TGTGCCAGCAGCTTAATCGTAGCCAATGAGCAGTTCTTC
D gene: TRBD1; V gene: TRBV7-3; clone size: few; J gene: TRBJ2-1; CDR3 protein: CASSRTGGPGNEQFF; CDR3 DNA: TGTGCCAGCAGCCGCACAGGGGGACCCGGCAATGAGCAGTTCTTC
D gene: .; V gene: TRBV2; clone size: few; J gene: TRBJ2-1; CDR3 protein: CASTQEHNEQFF; CDR3 DNA: TGTGCCAGCACACAGGAGCACAATGAGCAGTTCTTC
D gene: .; V gene: TRBV20-1; clone size: few; J gene: TRBJ2-1; CDR3 protein: CSAREVTRKSGEQFF; CDR3 DNA: TGCAGTGCTAGAGAGGTCACAAGAAAAAGCGGTGAGCAGTTCTTC
D gene: .; V gene: TRBV5-1; clone size: .; J gene: TRBJ1-5; CDR3 protein: CASSPEAGGGQPQHF; CDR3 DNA: TGCGCCAGCAGCCCGGAGGCGGGGGGCGGTCAGCCCCAGCATTTT
D gene: TRBD2; V gene: TRBV29-1; clone size: .; J gene: TRBJ2-1; CDR3 protein: CSVGRLAGSYNEQFF; CDR3 DNA: TGCAGCGTTGGTCGGCTAGCGGGGTCATACAATGAGCAGTTCTTC
D gene: .; V gene: TRBV4-1; clone size: .; J gene: TRBJ2-1; CDR3 protein: CASSQVSGGARTGSYNEQFF; CDR3 DNA: TGCGCCAGCAGCCAAGTTTCTGGCGGGGCCCGCACCGGCTCCTACAATGAGCAGTTCTTC